These 28 T cell receptor beta chains were all obtained from the same sample, sequenced in a study of T cell responses to AZD1222 COVID-19 vaccine. This table comes from immunoSEQ multiplex PCR, and its TCRdb copy is limited to in-frame clones, with some not included. Of roughly 120,000 clones in the sample, more than 65% are singletons; the top ten hold approximately 9.4%. Sample: peripheral blood, taken on day 0 of AZD1222 vaccination. The receptors stem from an adult in good health.

The rearrangement links TRBV10-1 to TRBJ1-2; 9 bases fit TRBD1. CDR1 is WNHNN and CDR2 is SYGVQD in the germline V gene (reference sequence). J was trimmed by 8 bases and V by 9 bases; bases with no gene match: 7. The CDR3 runs to 12 residues. The CDR3 sequence: CARPQGAGGYTF. CDR3 nucleotides: TGCGCCAGACCACAGGGGGCTGGAGGCTACACCTTC.

The chain has TRBV6-5 and TRBJ2-7, with a weak D call TRBD1 (5 bases). V was shortened by 6 bases and J by 6 bases, with 21 bases between the two germline ends. Germline V gene sequence: CDR1 MNHEY, CDR2 SVGAGI. The CDR3 covers 15 residues. CDR3 in DNA: TGTGCCAGCAGCCCCCCAACGCAGGGCTGGGGCGAGCAGTACTTC. Translated: CASSPPTQGWGEQYF.

This chain's CDR3 is CASSQYDRGNEKLFF. DNA of the CDR3: TGCGCCAGCAGCCAATACGACAGGGGTAATGAAAAACTGTTTTTT. This rearrangement joins TRBV4-3 to TRBJ1-4, with 8 bases lining up with TRBD1. J gave up 4 bases and V 2 bases, and 3 bases lay outside the gene matches. This CDR3 has 15 residues. The germline CDR1 and CDR2 sequences are LGHNA and YSLEER.

V and J are TRBV5-4 and TRBJ2-7; TRBD1 might be the D (5 bases). The germline CDR1 and CDR2 sequences are SGHNT and YYREEE (reference sequence). This CDR3 contains 14 residues. With 2 bases removed from V and 6 bases from J, the gap between germline ends came to 15 bases. DNA of the CDR3: TGTGCCAGCAGCTTCCAGGGCCAGAGGCTCGAGCAGTACTTC. Translation: CASSFQGQRLEQYF. Full variable domain (outside the CDR3, taken from reference TRBV5-4 and TRBJ2-7): ETGVTQSPTHLIKTRGQQVTLRCSSQSGHNTVSWYQQALGQGPQFIFQYYREEENGRGNFPPRFSGLQFPNYSSELNVNALELDDSALYLCASSFQGQRLEQYFGPGTRLTVT.

The V gene is TRBV6-5, the J gene TRBJ2-2; TRBD1 is a possible D gene (7 bases). The germline CDR1 and CDR2 sequences are MNHEY and SVGAGI. V lost 4 bases, J lost 13 bases, and 19 bases lay in between. CDR3 length equals 14 residues. The CDR3 nucleotides read TGTGCCAGCAGTTCGGGGGCGACAGGGTCCAGGCTGTTTTTT. Translation gives CASSSGATGSRLFF.

About this clone: This sample also contains other DNA sequences that code for the same CDR3. This rearrangement joins TRBV24-1 to TRBJ2-5, with 12 bases identical to TRBD2. CDR1 and CDR2 from the germline V gene are KGHDR and SFDVKD. The CDR3 consists of 15 residues. Trimming took 4 bases from V and 5 from J; bases not matched to a gene: 4. CDR3 nucleotide sequence: TGTGCCACCAGTGACCCCGGGACTAGCGGGGAGACCCAGTACTTC. It specifies CATSDPGTSGETQYF.

The chain uses TRBV18 and TRBJ1-2, with 11 bases that match TRBD1. This CDR3 has 15 amino acids. Germline loops: CDR1 KGHSH, CDR2 LQKENI. The V and J ends lost 3 bases and 4 bases, in that order; junction bases with no gene match: 4. Written as DNA, the CDR3 is TGTGCCAGCTCACCGCCCGGACAGGGGGCCTATGGCTACACCTTC. Its protein is CASSPPGQGAYGYTF.

The V call is TRBV9, the J call TRBJ1-1; 9 positions match TRBD1. V dropped 2 bases and J dropped 4; count of bases not matched to a gene: 0. CDR1 is SGDLS and CDR2 is YYNGEE in the germline V gene. The CDR3 has 13 amino acids. The CDR3 sequence: CASSVTGGTEAFF. As DNA, the CDR3 is TGTGCCAGCAGCGTGACAGGGGGCACTGAAGCTTTCTTT.

In nucleotides, the CDR3 is TGTGCCTGGAGTGTATATTACGAGCAGTACTTC. It is translated as CAWSVYYEQYF. The chain employs TRBV30 and TRBJ2-7; D not resolved. V lost 0 bases, J lost 4 bases, and 4 bases lay in between. Germline CDR1 GTSNPN, CDR2 SVGIG (reference sequence). The CDR3 sequence is 11 residues long.

This chain connects TRBV7-2 to TRBJ1-4; D not resolved. V was shortened by 5 bases and J by 2 bases, with 18 bases between the two germline ends. The CDR3 spans 17 residues. In germline, CDR1 is SGHTA, CDR2 FQGNSA. CDR3 sequence reads: CASSLRTNLGTNEKLFF. CDR3 sequence (DNA): TGTGCCAGCAGCCTCCGGACGAACCTGGGGACTAATGAAAAACTGTTTTTT.

The chain joins TRBV3-1 (or the pseudogene TRBV3-2) to TRBJ1-2; the D gene is possibly TRBD1 (6 bases). Germline V lookup: CDR1 LGHDT, CDR2 YNNKEL (reference sequence). V lost 2 bases and J 8 bases, leaving 12 bases between the germline ends. The CDR3 runs 13 residues. The CDR3 reads CASSQLGAGGYTF. CDR3 nucleotide sequence: TGTGCCAGCAGCCAACTGGGGGCAGGAGGCTACACCTTC.

This sequence joins TRBV4-2 and TRBJ2-2, with 10 bases lining up with TRBD2. Per the germline V gene, CDR1 is LGHNA and CDR2 is YNFKEQ. Losses at the gene ends were 4 bases for V and 3 bases for J; bases not matched to a gene: 5. The CDR3 length is 16 residues. CDR3 loop: CASSRSGGAYTGELFF. In nucleotides, the CDR3 is TGTGCCAGCAGCCGGAGCGGGGGGGCGTACACCGGGGAGCTGTTTTTT.

The chain combines TRBV30 with TRBJ2-7; tentative D call: TRBD2 (5 bases). The CDR3 sequence is 13 residues long. Trimming shortened V by 2 bases and J by 4 bases, and 12 bases separated the two germline ends. Germline CDR1 and CDR2: GTSNPN and SVGIG (reference sequence). CDR3 DNA: TGTGCCTGGAGTAGAGGGTTGGAGTACGAGCAGTACTTC. It translates to CAWSRGLEYEQYF.

The chain carries TRBV9 and TRBJ1-1; no clear D. Trimming removed 7 bases at V and 1 base at J, with 11 bases between. This CDR3 region has 13 residues. The V gene's germline CDR1 is SGDLS and CDR2 YYNGEE. CDR3 DNA sequence: TGTGCCAGCCGGATGGCGGCGAACACTGAAGCTTTCTTT. Translation gives CASRMAANTEAFF.

The chain employs TRBV25-1 and TRBJ1-4, with no clear D. Deletions cut 2 bases from V and 0 bases from J, with 10 bases between. Germline loops: CDR1 MGHDK, CDR2 SYGVNS. The CDR3 is 16 residues long. DNA for the CDR3: TGTGCCAGCAGTGAACGAAGGACCTCAACTAATGAAAAACTGTTTTTT. It codes for CASSERRTSTNEKLFF.

The chain joins TRBV19 to TRBJ1-2; 8 bases fit TRBD1. The germline V gene encodes CDR1 LNHDA and CDR2 SQIVND (reference sequence). CDR3 length: 15 residues. V was clipped by 5 bases and J by 4 bases; unmatched bases: 9. The CDR3 sequence is CASSGDGTGVYGYTF. CDR3 DNA sequence: TGTGCCAGTAGTGGAGACGGGACAGGCGTCTATGGCTACACCTTC.

The chain combines TRBV28 with TRBJ2-3; D is undetermined. Germline V gene sequence: CDR1 MDHEN, CDR2 SYDVKM. Trimming shortened V by 2 bases and J by 4 bases, and 7 bases separated the two germline ends. CDR3 length equals 13 residues. Here the CDR3 reads CASSLVVPDTQYF. CDR3 nucleotides: TGTGCCAGCAGTTTAGTAGTCCCAGATACGCAGTATTTT.

V is TRBV6-5 and J is TRBJ1-3, with D perhaps TRBD1 (6 bases). CDR3 length: 15 residues. V was trimmed by 8 bases and J by 0 bases, leaving 14 bases between them. Germline-derived CDR1 and CDR2 are MNHEY and SVGAGI. The DNA for the CDR3 is TGTGCCAGCTCCTTTAACAGGGCCTCTGGAAACACCATATATTTT. It translates to CASSFNRASGNTIYF.

CDR3 sequence (DNA): TGTGCCAGCAGCTTCGCGGAACATCAGCCCCAGCATTTT. Its translation: CASSFAEHQPQHF. The chain has TRBV7-2 and TRBJ1-5; no reliable D call. CDR1 is SGHTA, CDR2 FQGNSA, per germline. V was shortened by 3 bases and J by 5 bases, with 8 bases between the two germline ends. This CDR3 is 13 amino acids long.

This clone was recorded once. The chain combines TRBV11-1 with TRBJ2-7; 7 bases are a match to TRBD1. CDR3 length: 12 residues. Germline CDR1 reads SGHAT; CDR2 reads FQDESV (reference sequence). With 4 bases clipped from V and 3 bases from J, the junction kept 0 bases outside the gene matches. As DNA, the CDR3 is TGTGCCAGCAGCTGGGACAGCTACGAGCAGTACTTC. Its protein is CASSWDSYEQYF.

The chain carries TRBV18 and TRBJ1-5; no firm D call. The length of the CDR3 is 12 residues. Germline values: CDR1 KGHSH, CDR2 LQKENI. V lost 6 bases and J lost 5, with 8 bases in between. DNA for the CDR3: TGTGCCAGCTCCCCCGGGGATCAGCCCCAGCATTTT. This gives the protein CASSPGDQPQHF.

The J gene is TRBJ2-2, the V gene TRBV4-1, with D perhaps matching TRBD1 or TRBD2 (5 bases each). V was trimmed by 2 bases and J by 6 bases, leaving 19 bases between them. Germline V gives CDR1 MGHRA, CDR2 YSYEKL. This CDR3 spans 17 amino acids. The CDR3 nucleotides read TGCGCCAGCAGCCAAAATACCCCCGGGACGGTGGCCGGGGAGCTGTTTTTT. This translates into CASSQNTPGTVAGELFF.

This clone has a handful of counts. The chain couples TRBV19 to TRBJ2-7, with D hard to call. Germline V gene data show CDR1 as LNHDA and CDR2 as SQIVND (reference sequence). V was cut by 1 base and J by 0 bases, with 7 bases left in between. The CDR3 covers 14 residues. This CDR3 is CASSIGHSSYEQYF. As DNA, the CDR3 is TGTGCCAGTAGTATAGGACACAGCTCCTACGAGCAGTACTTC. Complete variable domain (other parts from reference TRBV19 and TRBJ2-7): DGGITQSPKYLFRKEGQNVTLSCEQNLNHDAMYWYRQDPGQGLRLIYYSQIVNDFQKGDIAEGYSVSREKKESFPLTVTSAQKNPTAFYLCASSIGHSSYEQYFGPGTRLTVT.

The chain recombines TRBV5-5 with TRBJ2-6; D might be TRBD1 or TRBD2, each matching 5 bases. The CDR3 is made up of 16 amino acids. Germline-derived CDR1 and CDR2 are SGHKS and YYEKEE (reference sequence). The ends were cut back, 5 bases at V and 0 bases at J, with 12 bases in the middle. The CDR3 reads CASSISGTSGANVLTF. The CDR3 DNA follows: TGTGCCAGCAGTATAAGTGGGACCTCTGGGGCCAACGTCCTGACTTTC.

J is TRBJ1-6 and V is TRBV21-1. TRBV21-1 is a documented pseudogene. The CDR3 has 13 amino acids. The CDR3 loop is CASSKEANSPLHF. CDR3 in DNA: TGTGCCAGCAGCAAAGAAGCCAATTCACCCCTCCACTTT.

V usage is TRBV28 and J usage is TRBJ1-5, with 9 positions matching TRBD1. This CDR3 contains 15 residues. The ends lost 5 bases at V and 6 bases at J; junction bases unmatched: 8. Germline-derived CDR1 and CDR2 are MDHEN and SYDVKM. CDR3 residues: CASSPGQGTSQPQHF. CDR3 bases: TGTGCCAGCAGTCCGGGACAGGGAACGTCTCAGCCCCAGCATTTT.

The genes are TRBV28 and TRBJ2-7; D gene unclear. The CDR3 loop spans 13 amino acids. V was clipped by 5 bases and J by 3 bases, with 11 bases between them. Germline V CDR1 and CDR2: MDHEN, SYDVKM. In DNA form, the CDR3 reads TGTGCCAGCAGTCCGTACAGATTCTACGAGCAGTACTTC. Amino acids: CASSPYRFYEQYF.

The chain couples TRBV28 to TRBJ2-5; D uncertain. The V gene's germline CDR1 is MDHEN and CDR2 SYDVKM. V dropped 6 bases and J dropped 5 bases, with 7 bases sitting between them. CDR3 length: 11 residues. Written as DNA, the CDR3 is TGTGCCAGCAGCCGTCTGGAGACCCAGTACTTC. Translation gives CASSRLETQYF.